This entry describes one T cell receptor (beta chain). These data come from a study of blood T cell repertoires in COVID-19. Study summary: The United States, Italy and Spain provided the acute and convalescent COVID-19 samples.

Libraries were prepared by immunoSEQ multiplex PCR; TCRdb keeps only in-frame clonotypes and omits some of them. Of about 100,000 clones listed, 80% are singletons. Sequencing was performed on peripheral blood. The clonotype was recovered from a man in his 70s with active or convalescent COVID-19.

The CDR3 protein is CASSLVFNRGHQPQHF. CDR3 DNA sequence: TGTGCCAGCAGCTTGGTCTTTAACAGGGGACACCAGCCCCAGCATTTT. V is TRBV7-8 and J is TRBJ1-5, with 7 bases identical to TRBD1. CDR3 length: 16 amino acids. The germline V gene has CDR1 SGHVS and CDR2 FQNEAQ. V lost 3 bases, J lost 7 bases, and 12 bases stayed unmatched.